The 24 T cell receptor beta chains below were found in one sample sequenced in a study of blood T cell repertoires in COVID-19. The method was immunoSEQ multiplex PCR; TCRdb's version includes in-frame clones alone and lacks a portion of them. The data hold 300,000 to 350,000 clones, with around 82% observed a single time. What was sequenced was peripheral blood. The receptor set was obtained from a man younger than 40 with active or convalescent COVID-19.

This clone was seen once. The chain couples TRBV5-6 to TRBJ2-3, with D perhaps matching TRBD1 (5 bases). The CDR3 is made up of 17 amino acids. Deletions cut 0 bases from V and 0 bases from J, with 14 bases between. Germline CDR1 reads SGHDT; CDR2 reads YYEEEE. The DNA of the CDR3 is TGTGCCAGCAGCTTGGCTATCAGGGCCACTAGCACAGATACGCAGTATTTT. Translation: CASSLAIRATSTDTQYF.

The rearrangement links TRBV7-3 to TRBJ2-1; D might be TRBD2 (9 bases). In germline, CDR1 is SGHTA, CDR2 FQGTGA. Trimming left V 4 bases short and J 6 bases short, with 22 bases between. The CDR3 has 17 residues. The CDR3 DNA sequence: TGTGCCAGCAGCTCAGGGGGCGGGAGGGCCTTTGGCAATGAGCAGTTCTTC. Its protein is CASSSGGGRAFGNEQFF.

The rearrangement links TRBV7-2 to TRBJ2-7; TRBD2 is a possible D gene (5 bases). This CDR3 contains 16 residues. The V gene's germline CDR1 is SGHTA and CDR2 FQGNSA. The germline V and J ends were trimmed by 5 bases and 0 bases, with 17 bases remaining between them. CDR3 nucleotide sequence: TGTGCCAGCAGCGCGCGAGGGAGCGGCGGCTCCTACGAGCAGTACTTC. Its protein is CASSARGSGGSYEQYF.

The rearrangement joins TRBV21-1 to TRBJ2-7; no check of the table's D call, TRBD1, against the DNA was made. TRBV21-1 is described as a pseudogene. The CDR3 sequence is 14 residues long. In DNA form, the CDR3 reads TGTGCCAGCAGCAAAGCGCTGGCCCCAGGGGAGCAGTACTTC. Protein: CASSKALAPGEQYF.

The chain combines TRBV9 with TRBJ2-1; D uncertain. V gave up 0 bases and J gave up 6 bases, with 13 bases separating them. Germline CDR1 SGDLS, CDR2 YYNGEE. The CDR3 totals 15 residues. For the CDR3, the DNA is TGTGCCAGCAGCGTAGACTTTCCGCCCGGCAATGAGCAGTTCTTC. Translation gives CASSVDFPPGNEQFF.

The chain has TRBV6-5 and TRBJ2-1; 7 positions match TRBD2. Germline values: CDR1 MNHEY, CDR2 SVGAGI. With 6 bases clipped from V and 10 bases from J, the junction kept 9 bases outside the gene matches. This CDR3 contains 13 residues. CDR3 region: CASRVTSPTEQFF. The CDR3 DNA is TGTGCCAGCAGAGTGACTAGCCCCACGGAGCAGTTCTTC.

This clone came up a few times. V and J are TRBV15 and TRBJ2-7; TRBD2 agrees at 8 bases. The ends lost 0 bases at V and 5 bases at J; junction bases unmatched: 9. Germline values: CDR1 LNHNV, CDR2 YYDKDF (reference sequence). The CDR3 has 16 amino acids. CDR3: CATSRDRGSGIHEQYF. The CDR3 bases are TGTGCCACCAGCAGAGATCGTGGTAGCGGGATACACGAGCAGTACTTC.

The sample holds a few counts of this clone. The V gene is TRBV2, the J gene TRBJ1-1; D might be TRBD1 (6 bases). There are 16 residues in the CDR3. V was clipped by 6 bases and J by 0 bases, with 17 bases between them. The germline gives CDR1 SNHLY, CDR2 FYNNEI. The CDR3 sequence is CASRGVHRALNTEAFF. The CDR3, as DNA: TGTGCCAGCAGGGGGGTGCACAGGGCCCTGAACACTGAAGCTTTCTTT.

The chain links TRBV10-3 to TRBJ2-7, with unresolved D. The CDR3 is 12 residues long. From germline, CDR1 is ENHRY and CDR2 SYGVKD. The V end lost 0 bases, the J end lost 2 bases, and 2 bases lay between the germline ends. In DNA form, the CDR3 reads TGTGCCATCAGTGAGTCCGCCTACGAGCAGTACTTC. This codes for CAISESAYEQYF.

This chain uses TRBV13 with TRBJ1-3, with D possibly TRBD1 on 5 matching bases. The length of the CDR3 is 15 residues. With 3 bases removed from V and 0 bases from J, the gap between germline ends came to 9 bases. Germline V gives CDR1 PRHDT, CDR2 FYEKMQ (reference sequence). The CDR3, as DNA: TGTGCCAGCAGCTTCGACAGACTCTCTGGAAACACCATATATTTT. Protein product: CASSFDRLSGNTIYF.

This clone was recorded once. CDR3 loop: CAAQALDTQYF. The CDR3 DNA reads TGTGCCGCCCAGGCCCTAGATACGCAGTATTTT. The rearrangement uses TRBV7-9 and TRBJ2-3; D not certain. The V gene lost 11 bases and the J gene lost 5 bases, with 11 bases spanning the gap. CDR3 length: 11 amino acids. CDR1 is SEHNR and CDR2 is FQNEAQ in the germline V gene (reference sequence). The full variable domain, completed using reference TRBV7-9 and TRBJ2-3, is DTGVSQNPRHKITKRGQNVTFRCDPISEHNRLYWYRQTLGQGPEFLTYFQNEAQLEKSRLLSDRFSAERPKGSFSTLEIQRTEQGDSAMYLCAAQALDTQYFGPGTRLTVL.

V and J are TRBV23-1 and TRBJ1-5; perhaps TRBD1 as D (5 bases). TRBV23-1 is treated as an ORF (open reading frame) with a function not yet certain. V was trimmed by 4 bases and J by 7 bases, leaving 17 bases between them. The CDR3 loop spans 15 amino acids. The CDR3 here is CASSPKRGNDQPQHF. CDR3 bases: TGCGCCAGCAGTCCTAAACGGGGGAATGACCAGCCCCAGCATTTT.

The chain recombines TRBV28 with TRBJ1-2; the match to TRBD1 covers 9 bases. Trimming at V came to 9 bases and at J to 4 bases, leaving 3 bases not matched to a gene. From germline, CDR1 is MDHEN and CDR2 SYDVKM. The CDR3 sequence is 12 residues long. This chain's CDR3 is CARYRGPYGYTF. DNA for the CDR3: TGTGCCAGATACAGGGGGCCCTATGGCTACACCTTC.

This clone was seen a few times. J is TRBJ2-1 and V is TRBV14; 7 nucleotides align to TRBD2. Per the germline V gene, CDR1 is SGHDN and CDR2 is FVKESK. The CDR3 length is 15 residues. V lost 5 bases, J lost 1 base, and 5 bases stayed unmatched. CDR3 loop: CASSLTGGSYNEQFF. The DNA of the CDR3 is TGTGCCAGCAGCTTAACCGGGGGGTCCTACAATGAGCAGTTCTTC.

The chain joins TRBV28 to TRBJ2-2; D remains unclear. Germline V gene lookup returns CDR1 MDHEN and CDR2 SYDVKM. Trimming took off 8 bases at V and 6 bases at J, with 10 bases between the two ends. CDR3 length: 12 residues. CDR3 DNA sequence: TGTGCCAGCCGCCTAGACCCCGGGGAGCTGTTTTTT. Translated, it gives CASRLDPGELFF.

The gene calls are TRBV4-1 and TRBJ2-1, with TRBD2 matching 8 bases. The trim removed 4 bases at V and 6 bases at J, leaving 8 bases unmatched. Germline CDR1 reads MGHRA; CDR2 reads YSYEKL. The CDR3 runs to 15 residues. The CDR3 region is CASSPQAGRGNEQFF. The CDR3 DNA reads TGCGCCAGCAGCCCCCAGGCCGGGAGGGGCAATGAGCAGTTCTTC.

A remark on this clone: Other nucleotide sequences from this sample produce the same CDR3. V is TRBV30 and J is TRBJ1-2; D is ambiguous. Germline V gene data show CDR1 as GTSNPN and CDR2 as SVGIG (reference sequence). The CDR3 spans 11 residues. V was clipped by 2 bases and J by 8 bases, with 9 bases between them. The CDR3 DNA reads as TGTGCCTGGAGTCCGGGTGGCGGCTACACCTTC. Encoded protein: CAWSPGGGYTF.

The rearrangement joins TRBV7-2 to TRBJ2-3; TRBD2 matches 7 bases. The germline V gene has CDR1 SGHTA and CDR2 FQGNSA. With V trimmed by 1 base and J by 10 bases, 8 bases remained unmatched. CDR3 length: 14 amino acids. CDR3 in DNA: TGTGCCAGCAGCTTAGAGTCTTCAGCGGGACCGCAGTATTTT. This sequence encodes CASSLESSAGPQYF.

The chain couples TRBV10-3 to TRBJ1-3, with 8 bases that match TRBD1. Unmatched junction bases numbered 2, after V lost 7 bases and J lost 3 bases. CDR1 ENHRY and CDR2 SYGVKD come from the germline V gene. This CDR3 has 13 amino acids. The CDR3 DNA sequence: TGTGCCATCATGGGGACAGGTGGAAACACCATATATTTT. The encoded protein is CAIMGTGGNTIYF.

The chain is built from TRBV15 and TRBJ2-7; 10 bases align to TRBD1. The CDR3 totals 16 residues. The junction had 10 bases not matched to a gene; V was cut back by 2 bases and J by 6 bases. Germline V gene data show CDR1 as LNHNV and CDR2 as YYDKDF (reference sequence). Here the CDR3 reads CATSRPAGQGLREQYF. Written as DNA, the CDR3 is TGTGCCACCAGCAGACCGGCGGGACAGGGGCTGCGCGAGCAGTACTTC. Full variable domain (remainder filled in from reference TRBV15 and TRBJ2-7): DAMVIQNPRYQVTQFGKPVTLSCSQTLNHNVMYWYQQKSSQAPKLLFHYYDKDFNNEADTPDNFQSRRPNTSFCFLDIRSPGLGDTAMYLCATSRPAGQGLREQYFGPGTRLTVT.

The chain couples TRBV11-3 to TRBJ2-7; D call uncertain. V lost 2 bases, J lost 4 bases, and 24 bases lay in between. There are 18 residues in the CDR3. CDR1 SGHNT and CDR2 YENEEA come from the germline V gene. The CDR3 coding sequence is TGTGCCAGCAGCTTAAATATCACCCGGTCCCGAAGATATTACGAGCAGTACTTC. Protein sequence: CASSLNITRSRRYYEQYF.

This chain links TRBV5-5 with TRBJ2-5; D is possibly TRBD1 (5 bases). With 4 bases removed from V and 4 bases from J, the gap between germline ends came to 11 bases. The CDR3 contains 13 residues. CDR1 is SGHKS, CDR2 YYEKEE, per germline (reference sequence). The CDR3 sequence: CASSPLGAETQYF. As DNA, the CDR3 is TGTGCCAGCAGCCCTCTAGGGGCAGAGACCCAGTACTTC.

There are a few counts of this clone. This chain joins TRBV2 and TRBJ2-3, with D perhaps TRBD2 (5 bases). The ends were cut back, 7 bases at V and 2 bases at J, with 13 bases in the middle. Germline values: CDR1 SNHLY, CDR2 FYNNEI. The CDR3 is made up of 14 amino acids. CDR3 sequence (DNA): TGTGCCAGCAAAGAGGGCGGAACCACAGATACGCAGTATTTT. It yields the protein CASKEGGTTDTQYF.

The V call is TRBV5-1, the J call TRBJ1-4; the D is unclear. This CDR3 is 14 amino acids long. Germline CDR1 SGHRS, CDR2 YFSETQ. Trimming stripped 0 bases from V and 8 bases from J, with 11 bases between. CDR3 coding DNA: TGCGCCAGCAGCTTGGGACTGGCGCGGGAAAAACTGTTTTTT. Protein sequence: CASSLGLAREKLFF.